The 7 T cell receptor beta chains presented below share a single source sample, sequenced in a study of blood T cell repertoires in COVID-19. Using immunoSEQ multiplex PCR, the repertoire was profiled, and TCRdb retains in-frame clones only, with some absent. The repertoire holds about 180,000 clones, with roughly 84% as singletons. Sequencing input: peripheral blood. All receptors come from a person aged 65 to 85 with COVID-19, enrolled during active disease.

In its sample, this clone was seen a few times. The chain employs TRBV3-1 (or the pseudogene TRBV3-2) and TRBJ2-2; D unresolved. The CDR3 covers 15 residues. CDR1 and CDR2 from the germline V gene are LGHDT and YNNKEL (reference sequence). V lost 0 bases and J 0 bases, leaving 5 bases between the germline ends. The CDR3 bases are TGTGCCAGCAGCCAAGAACCAGCGAACACCGGGGAGCTGTTTTTT. Residues: CASSQEPANTGELFF.

The chain uses TRBV19 and TRBJ1-2, with D possibly matching TRBD1 (6 bases). CDR3 size: 15 residues. The V gene's germline CDR1 is LNHDA and CDR2 SQIVND (reference sequence). With 4 bases removed from V and 7 bases from J, the gap between germline ends came to 19 bases. CDR3 protein: CASSTTGFSQLGYTF. The CDR3 bases are TGTGCCAGTAGTACCACAGGGTTTTCCCAACTTGGCTACACCTTC.

The chain recombines TRBV9 with TRBJ1-5, with D perhaps TRBD1 (6 bases). CDR1 and CDR2 (germline): SGDLS, YYNGEE. V was shortened by 3 bases and J by 0 bases, with 10 bases between the two germline ends. This CDR3 has 15 residues. CDR3 protein: CASSADSYSNQPQHF. The CDR3 DNA sequence: TGTGCCAGCAGCGCGGACAGCTATAGCAATCAGCCCCAGCATTTT.

CDR3 amino acids: CASSPRGLYSGELFF. The CDR3, as DNA: TGTGCCAGCAGCCCTAGAGGGTTGTACTCCGGGGAGCTGTTTTTT. The gene calls are TRBV7-2 and TRBJ2-2; D is perhaps TRBD2 (5 bases). The CDR3 consists of 15 residues. Germline assignment: CDR1 SGHTA and CDR2 FQGNSA. V gave up 5 bases and J gave up 6 bases, with 16 bases separating them. The full variable domain, in which reference TRBV7-2 and TRBJ2-2 provide the parts outside the CDR3, is GAGVSQSPSNKVTEKGKDVELRCDPISGHTALYWYRQSLGQGLEFLIYFQGNSAPDKSGLPSDRFSAERTGGSVSTLTIQRTQQEDSAVYLCASSPRGLYSGELFFGEGSRLTVL.

The chain has TRBV11-2 and TRBJ1-6; D is perhaps TRBD1 (6 bases). Germline V gene data show CDR1 as SGHAT and CDR2 as FQNNGV. The V end was cut by 2 bases, the J end by 0 bases, with 11 bases between. This CDR3 spans 17 amino acids. In DNA, the CDR3 is TGTGCCAGCAGCTTACTTGGACAGAGCTCCTATAATTCACCCCTCCACTTT. Protein sequence: CASSLLGQSSYNSPLHF. Using reference TRBV11-2 and TRBJ1-6 for the parts outside the CDR3, the full variable domain is EAGVAQSPRYKIIEKRQSVAFWCNPISGHATLYWYQQILGQGPKLLIQFQNNGVVDDSQLPKDRFSAERLKGVDSTLKIQPAKLEDSAVYLCASSLLGQSSYNSPLHFGNGTRLTVT.

The V call is TRBV5-4, the J call TRBJ2-1; D is uncertain. There are 15 residues in the CDR3. The germline V gene encodes CDR1 SGHNT and CDR2 YYREEE (reference sequence). V shed 2 bases and J shed 5 bases, with 14 bases lying between them. This CDR3 reads CASSLTSERNNEQFF. The CDR3 coding sequence is TGTGCCAGCAGCTTAACCAGCGAGAGAAACAATGAGCAGTTCTTC.

The J gene is TRBJ2-2, the V gene TRBV9; a weak D match, TRBD2 (5 bases). The CDR3 sequence is 16 residues long. CDR1 and CDR2 (germline): SGDLS, YYNGEE. The V end lost 3 bases, the J end lost 0 bases, and 12 bases lay between the germline ends. In DNA, the CDR3 is TGTGCCAGCAGCGCAACGGGGAATGCGAACACCGGGGAGCTGTTTTTT. Translation gives CASSATGNANTGELFF.